What follows is one T cell receptor (beta chain) and its context. Authors' processing steps: Amplification of reference gene primers was used by the study to estimate nucleated cell counts. Sequenced by immunoSEQ multiplex PCR; TCRdb stores in-frame clones only, minus some. V, J and clone size are taken as reported in that table, and D and trimming were inferred from the DNA itself. The data show around 220,000 clones, over 80% seen once. The sample comes from a study of blood T cell repertoires in COVID-19. Study context: Both acute and convalescent COVID-19 samples were obtained from the United States, Italy and Spain. The analysed material was cDNA or gDNA that came from T cells, B-cell-depleted T cells, or PBMCs.

The CDR3 spans 15 residues. Germline CDR1 reads SNHLY; CDR2 reads FYNNEI. V was pared by 10 bases and J by 6 bases, with 10 bases of the junction left unmatched. This chain joins TRBV2 and TRBJ2-1; 12 nucleotides match TRBD2. The sequencing sample was made of peripheral blood. The source is a human donor in a cohort sampled during active COVID-19. For the CDR3, the DNA is TGTGCCATCCCGTACCCTAGCGGGAGGGCCAATGAGCAGTTCTTC. This sequence encodes CAIPYPSGRANEQFF.